The present TCR beta chain was sequenced within a study of T cell responses to AZD1222 COVID-19 vaccine. Study context: Second-dose recipients at about 4 or about 12 weeks were treated as one pooled group. Study-level results: It should be noted that donors were predominantly white British and more often female, and clonal diversity was possibly underestimated. Nearly half of spike-specific TCRs reportedly target unmutated variant regions.

Data came from immunoSEQ multiplex PCR; TCRdb stores just in-frame clones and leaves some out. The sample has 55,000 to 75,000 clones, about three quarters seen once; the top ten hold around 10%. Trimming cost V 7 bases and J 1 base, with 16 bases left between them. The CDR3 contains 15 residues. Per the germline V gene, CDR1 is LGHNA and CDR2 is YSLEER. On this clone: Its matching antigen is unknown.

This clonotype was obtained from an adult in good health. The material sequenced was peripheral blood, taken on day 0 of AZD1222 vaccination. The chain employs TRBV4-3 and TRBJ1-2, with D possibly being TRBD1 (6 bases). The CDR3: CASTLERTVNYGYTF. The CDR3 DNA sequence: TGCGCCAGCACTTTGGAAAGGACAGTTAACTATGGCTACACCTTC.